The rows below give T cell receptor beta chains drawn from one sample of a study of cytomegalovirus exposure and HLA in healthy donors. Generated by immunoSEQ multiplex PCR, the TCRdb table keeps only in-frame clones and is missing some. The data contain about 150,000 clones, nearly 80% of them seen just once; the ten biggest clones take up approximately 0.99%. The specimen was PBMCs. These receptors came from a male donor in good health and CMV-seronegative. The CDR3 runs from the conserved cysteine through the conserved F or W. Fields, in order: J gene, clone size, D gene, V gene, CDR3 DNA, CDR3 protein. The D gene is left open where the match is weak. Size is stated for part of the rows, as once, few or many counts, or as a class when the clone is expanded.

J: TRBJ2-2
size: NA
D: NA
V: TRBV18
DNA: TGTGCCAGCTCACCACGGGGAGGAGCACACACCGGGGAGCTGTTTTTT
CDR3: CASSPRGGAHTGELFF

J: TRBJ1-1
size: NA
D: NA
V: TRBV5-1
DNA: TGCGCCAGCAGCCGGGAGGGTAGGTTGGATCTCACTGAAGCTTTCTTT
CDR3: CASSREGRLDLTEAFF

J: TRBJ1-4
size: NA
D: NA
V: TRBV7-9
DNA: TGTGCCAGCAGCACCTACAGTAATGAAAAACTGTTTTTT
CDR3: CASSTYSNEKLFF

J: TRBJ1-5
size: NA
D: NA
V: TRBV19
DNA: TGTGCCAGTAGTATCGCGGGGTGGGGCAATCAGCCCCAGCATTTT
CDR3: CASSIAGWGNQPQHF

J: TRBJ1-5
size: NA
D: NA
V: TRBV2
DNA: TGTGCCAGCAGTGAAGAGGGAGTGGGCAATCAGCCCCAGCATTTT
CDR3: CASSEEGVGNQPQHF

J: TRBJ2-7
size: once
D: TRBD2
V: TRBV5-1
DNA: TGCGCCAGCAGCCGTCCTAGCGGGGAACCCTTCTACGAGCAGTACTTC
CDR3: CASSRPSGEPFYEQYF

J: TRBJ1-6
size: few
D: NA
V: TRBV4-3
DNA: TGCGCCAGCAGCCAAGAAGGGGTGGGATGGTCACCCCTCCACTTT
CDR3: CASSQEGVGWSPLHF

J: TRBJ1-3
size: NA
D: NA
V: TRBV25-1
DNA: TGTGCCAGCAGTGAGAATCCGGACCTCCAGGGGAACACCATATATTTT
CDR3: CASSENPDLQGNTIYF

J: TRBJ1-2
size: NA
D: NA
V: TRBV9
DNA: TGTGCCAGCAAAGGTGGGGGGGTGGATAGGGACTATGGCTACACCTTC
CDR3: CASKGGGVDRDYGYTF

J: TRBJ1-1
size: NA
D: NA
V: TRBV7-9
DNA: TGTGCCAGCAGCTTAGCGCTGGGGGCGAAGTTTGAAGCTTTCTTT
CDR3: CASSLALGAKFEAFF

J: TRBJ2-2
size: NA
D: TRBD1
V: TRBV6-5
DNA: TGTGCCAGCAGTACGCAGGGGGAAGTAACCGGGGAGCTGTTTTTT
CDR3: CASSTQGEVTGELFF

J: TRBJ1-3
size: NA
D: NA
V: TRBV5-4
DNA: TGTGCCAGCAGAGACGGGGACTTGAGAGGAAACACCATATATTTT
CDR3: CASRDGDLRGNTIYF

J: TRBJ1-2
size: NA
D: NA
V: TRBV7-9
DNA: TGTGCCAGCAGCGAGGGACTCAACTATGGCTACACCTTC
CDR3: CASSEGLNYGYTF

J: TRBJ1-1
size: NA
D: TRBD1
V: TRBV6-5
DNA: TGTGCCAGCAGTCGGCCGGGGACAGGGGGGACTGAAGCTTTCTTT
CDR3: CASSRPGTGGTEAFF

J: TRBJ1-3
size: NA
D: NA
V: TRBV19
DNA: TGTGCCAGTAGTATACGGGGGGGCTGGTCTGGAAACACCATATATTTT
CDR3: CASSIRGGWSGNTIYF

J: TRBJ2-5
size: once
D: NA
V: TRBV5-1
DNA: TGCGCCAGCAGCTTTGGTGACTATCAAGAGACCCAGTACTTC
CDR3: CASSFGDYQETQYF

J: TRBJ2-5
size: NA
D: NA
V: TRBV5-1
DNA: TGCGCCAGCAGCACCACAGCCGGGACTCAAGAGACCCAGTACTTC
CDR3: CASSTTAGTQETQYF

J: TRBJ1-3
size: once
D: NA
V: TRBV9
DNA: TGTGCCAGCAGCGTAGATCCAGGGCCATCTGGAAACACCATATATTTT
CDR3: CASSVDPGPSGNTIYF

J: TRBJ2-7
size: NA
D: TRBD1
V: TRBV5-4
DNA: TGTGCCAGCAGCACCCGACAGGGTGATGAGCAGTACTTC
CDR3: CASSTRQGDEQYF

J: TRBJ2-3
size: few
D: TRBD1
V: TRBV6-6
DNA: TGTGCCAGCAGTCGACAGGGTATGGGCACAGATACGCAGTATTTT
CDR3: CASSRQGMGTDTQYF